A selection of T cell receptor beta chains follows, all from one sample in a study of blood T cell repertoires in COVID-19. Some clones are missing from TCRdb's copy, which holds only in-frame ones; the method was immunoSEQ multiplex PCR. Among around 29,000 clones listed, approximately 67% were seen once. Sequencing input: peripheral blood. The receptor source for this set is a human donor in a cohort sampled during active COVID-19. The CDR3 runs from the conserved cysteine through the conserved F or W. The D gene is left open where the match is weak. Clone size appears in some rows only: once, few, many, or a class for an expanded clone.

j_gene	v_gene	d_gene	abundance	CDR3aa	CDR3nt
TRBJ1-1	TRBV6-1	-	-	CASREAEREAFF	TGTGCCAGCAGAGAAGCGGAGAGGGAAGCTTTCTTT
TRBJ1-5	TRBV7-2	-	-	CASSLASGRENQPQHF	TGTGCCAGCAGCTTAGCGAGTGGGCGGGAGAATCAGCCCCAGCATTTT
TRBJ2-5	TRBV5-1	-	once	CASRSEETQYF	TGCGCCAGCCGCAGCGAAGAGACCCAGTACTTC
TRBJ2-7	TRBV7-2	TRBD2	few	CASSSRFAGGYEQYF	TGTGCCAGCAGCTCCAGGTTTGCGGGAGGCTACGAGCAGTACTTC
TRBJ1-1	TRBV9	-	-	CASTSDTRTEAFF	TGTGCCAGCACCTCCGACACACGAACTGAAGCTTTCTTT
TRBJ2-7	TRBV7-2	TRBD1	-	CASSQGALGEQYF	TGTGCCAGCAGTCAGGGGGCTTTAGGCGAGCAGTACTTC
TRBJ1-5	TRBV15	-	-	CATSTRQTGQPQHF	TGTGCCACCAGCACCAGACAGACGGGTCAGCCCCAGCATTTT
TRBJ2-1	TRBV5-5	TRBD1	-	CASSLPQGDEQFF	TGTGCCAGCAGCTTACCACAGGGGGATGAGCAGTTCTTC
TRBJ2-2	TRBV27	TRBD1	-	CASKDRGRAGEGGELFF	TGTGCCAGCAAAGACAGGGGGCGAGCGGGAGAAGGCGGGGAGCTGTTTTTT
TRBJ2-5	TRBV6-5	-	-	CASSSEGAGVQETQYF	TGTGCCAGCAGTTCAGAAGGGGCAGGGGTACAAGAGACCCAGTACTTC
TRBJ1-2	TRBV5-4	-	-	CASSLSTHDYGYTF	TGTGCCAGCAGCTTGTCAACACACGACTATGGCTACACCTTC
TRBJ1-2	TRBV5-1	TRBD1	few	CASSLSGGYGYTF	TGCGCCAGCAGCTTGTCAGGGGGCTATGGCTACACCTTC
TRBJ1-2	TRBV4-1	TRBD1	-	CASSPPLLTGEARGYTF	TGCGCCAGCAGCCCCCCTTTGCTGACAGGGGAGGCTCGGGGCTACACCTTC
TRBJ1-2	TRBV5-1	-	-	CASSSDTQVHLNYGYTF	TGCGCCAGCAGCTCAGACACCCAGGTGCACCTTAACTATGGCTACACCTTC
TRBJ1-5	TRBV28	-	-	CASSYTGNQPQHF	TGTGCCAGCAGTTACACAGGGAATCAGCCCCAGCATTTT
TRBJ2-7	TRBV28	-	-	CASTSQGTQNYEQYF	TGTGCCAGCACTTCCCAGGGGACGCAAAACTACGAGCAGTACTTC
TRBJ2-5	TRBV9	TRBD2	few	CASSRGGETQYF	TGTGCCAGCAGCAGGGGAGGGGAGACCCAGTACTTC
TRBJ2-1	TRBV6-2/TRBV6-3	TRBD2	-	CASSYRLAGSYNEQFF	TGTGCCAGCAGTTACAGACTAGCGGGCTCCTACAATGAGCAGTTCTTC
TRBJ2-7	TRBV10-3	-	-	CAISEPGEGDEQYF	TGTGCCATCAGTGAGCCAGGAGAAGGGGACGAGCAGTACTTC
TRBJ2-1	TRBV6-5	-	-	CASRALSSYNEQFF	TGTGCCAGCAGGGCCTTAAGCTCCTACAATGAGCAGTTCTTC
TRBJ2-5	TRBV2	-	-	CASEEKSGQETQYF	TGTGCCAGCGAGGAAAAAAGCGGGCAAGAGACCCAGTACTTC
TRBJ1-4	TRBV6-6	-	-	CATQGNTNEKLFF	TGTGCCACACAGGGTAACACTAATGAAAAACTGTTTTTT
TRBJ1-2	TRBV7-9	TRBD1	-	CASGRQGAYGYTF	TGTGCCAGCGGACGACAGGGAGCCTATGGCTACACCTTC
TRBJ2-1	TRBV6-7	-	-	CASSYSRTGEQFF	TGTGCCAGCAGTTACTCCCGGACTGGGGAGCAGTTCTTC
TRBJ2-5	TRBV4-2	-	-	CASSPTPPGEGTQYF	TGTGCCAGCAGCCCGACACCGCCGGGAGAGGGGACCCAGTACTTC
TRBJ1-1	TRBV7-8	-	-	CASSLAGNTEAFF	TGTGCCAGCAGCTTGGCAGGGAACACTGAAGCTTTCTTT
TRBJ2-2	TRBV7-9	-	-	CASSHPRRNTGELFF	TGTGCCAGCAGCCACCCGCGCCGGAACACCGGGGAGCTGTTTTTT
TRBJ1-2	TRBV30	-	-	CAWATGLGYTF	TGTGCCTGGGCCACAGGGCTTGGCTACACCTTC
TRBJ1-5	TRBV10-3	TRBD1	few	CAISETGQGNQPQHF	TGTGCCATCAGTGAGACGGGACAGGGAAATCAGCCCCAGCATTTT
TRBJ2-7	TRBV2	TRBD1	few	CASSSGTGDYEQYF	TGTGCCAGCAGTTCCGGGACAGGGGACTACGAGCAGTACTTC
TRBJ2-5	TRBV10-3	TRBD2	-	CAISPTSGDYQETQYF	TGTGCCATCAGCCCGACTAGCGGGGACTACCAAGAGACCCAGTACTTC
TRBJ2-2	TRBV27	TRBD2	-	CASSFWGSGGTGELFF	TGTGCCAGCAGTTTTTGGGGTAGCGGGGGGACCGGGGAGCTGTTTTTT
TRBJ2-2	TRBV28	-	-	CASSFQNTGELFF	TGTGCCAGCAGTTTTCAGAACACCGGGGAGCTGTTTTTT
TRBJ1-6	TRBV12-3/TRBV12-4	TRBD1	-	CASSGQVDSPLHF	TGTGCCAGCAGTGGACAGGTAGATTCACCCCTCCACTTT
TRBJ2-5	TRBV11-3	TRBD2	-	CASSLDFGTSLQETQYF	TGTGCCAGCAGCTTAGATTTCGGGACTAGCCTCCAAGAGACCCAGTACTTC
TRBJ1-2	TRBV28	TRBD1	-	CASSFWTGGNYGYTF	TGTGCCAGCAGTTTCTGGACAGGGGGCAACTATGGCTACACCTTC
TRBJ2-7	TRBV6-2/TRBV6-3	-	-	CASSKLFREVSYEQYF	TGTGCCAGCAGTAAACTATTCAGGGAAGTCAGCTACGAGCAGTACTTC
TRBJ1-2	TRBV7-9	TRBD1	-	CASSRPGQGANYGYTF	TGTGCCAGCAGCCGTCCGGGACAGGGAGCTAACTATGGCTACACCTTC
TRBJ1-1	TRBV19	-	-	CASSISMNTEAFF	TGTGCCAGTAGTATTTCAATGAACACTGAAGCTTTCTTT
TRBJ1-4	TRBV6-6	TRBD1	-	CASRDRGNEKLFF	TGTGCCAGCCGGGACAGGGGTAATGAAAAACTGTTTTTT
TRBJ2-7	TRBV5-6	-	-	CASSSGEKYQYEQYF	TGTGCCAGCAGCTCAGGGGAGAAGTACCAGTACGAGCAGTACTTC
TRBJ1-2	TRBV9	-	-	CASSPSQDYGYTF	TGTGCCAGCAGCCCTAGCCAGGACTATGGCTACACCTTC
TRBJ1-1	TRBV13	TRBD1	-	CASSSGQGNTEAFF	TGTGCCAGCAGCTCAGGACAGGGGAACACTGAAGCTTTCTTT
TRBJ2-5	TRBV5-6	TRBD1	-	CASSFPGGFGEQYF	TGTGCCAGCAGCTTCCCAGGGGGCTTTGGAGAGCAGTACTTC
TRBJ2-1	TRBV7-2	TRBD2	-	CASSFGTTEQFF	TGTGCCAGCAGCTTCGGGACTACTGAGCAGTTCTTC
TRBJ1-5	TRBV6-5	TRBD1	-	CASSPGQGLIQPQHF	TGTGCCAGCAGCCCCGGACAGGGATTGATTCAGCCCCAGCATTTT
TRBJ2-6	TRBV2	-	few	CASRFDRAISGANVLTF	TGTGCCAGCAGATTCGACAGAGCAATCTCTGGGGCCAACGTCCTGACTTTC
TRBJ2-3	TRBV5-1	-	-	CASKNSAGSTDTQYF	TGCGCCAGCAAAAATTCCGCAGGGAGCACAGATACGCAGTATTTT
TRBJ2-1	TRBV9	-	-	CASGSGMHNEQFF	TGTGCCAGCGGGTCCGGGATGCACAATGAGCAGTTCTTC
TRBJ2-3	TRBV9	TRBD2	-	CASSVPWGGTQYF	TGTGCCAGCAGCGTCCCGTGGGGGGGTACGCAGTATTTT
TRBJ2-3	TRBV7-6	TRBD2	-	CASSSRAGGRNTQYF	TGTGCCAGCAGCTCCCGAGCGGGGGGGCGAAATACGCAGTATTTT
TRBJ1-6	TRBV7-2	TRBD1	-	CASSFGDRVNSPLHF	TGTGCCAGCAGCTTCGGGGACAGGGTTAATTCACCCCTCCACTTT
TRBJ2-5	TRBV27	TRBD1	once	CASSLLGGGQETQYF	TGTGCCAGCAGTTTATTAGGGGGCGGCCAAGAGACCCAGTACTTC
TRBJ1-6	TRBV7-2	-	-	CASSLYRRSNSPLHF	TGTGCCAGCAGCCTCTACCGGAGGTCTAATTCACCCCTCCACTTT